These T cell receptor beta chains were read from a single sample in a study of cytotoxic CD8 clonotypes in ibrutinib-treated CLL. The assay was immunoSEQ multiplex PCR, and TCRdb's table has in-frame clones only and misses some. The sample carries more than 85,000 clones, around 73% recorded once. Sequenced material: PBMCs, taken after 12 months of ibrutinib treatment. The receptors were sampled from a human donor with chronic lymphocytic leukemia. The CDR3 runs from the conserved cysteine through the conserved F or W. The order of the fields is J gene, V gene, CDR3 protein.

j_gene: TRBJ2-5
v_gene: TRBV5-1
CDR3aa: CASAKWGLEETQYF

j_gene: TRBJ1-1
v_gene: TRBV5-4
CDR3aa: CASSPASYSNTEAFF

j_gene: TRBJ2-7
v_gene: TRBV18
CDR3aa: CASSRQYEQYF

j_gene: TRBJ2-2
v_gene: TRBV7-6
CDR3aa: CASSSGTGRTGELFF

j_gene: TRBJ1-2
v_gene: TRBV5-6
CDR3aa: CASSRSDRIYGYTF

j_gene: TRBJ2-1
v_gene: TRBV7-2
CDR3aa: CASSTPSGGTNEQFF

j_gene: TRBJ1-2
v_gene: TRBV10-3
CDR3aa: CAISESAPIVNYGYTF

j_gene: TRBJ2-5
v_gene: TRBV9
CDR3aa: CASSVAPSDETQYF

j_gene: TRBJ1-1
v_gene: TRBV4-3
CDR3aa: CASSQAFRQGEAFF

j_gene: TRBJ1-1
v_gene: TRBV20-1
CDR3aa: CSATGGTEAFF

j_gene: TRBJ1-6
v_gene: TRBV30
CDR3aa: CAWRLDTGNSPLHF

j_gene: TRBJ1-2
v_gene: TRBV6-5
CDR3aa: CASSYRGLYNGYTF

j_gene: TRBJ1-1
v_gene: TRBV5-1
CDR3aa: CASSDLDSEAFF

j_gene: TRBJ1-5
v_gene: TRBV5-1
CDR3aa: CASSLGVSPNQPQHF

j_gene: TRBJ2-6
v_gene: TRBV19
CDR3aa: CASSRDSSGANVLTF

j_gene: TRBJ2-1
v_gene: TRBV30
CDR3aa: CAWSARDRDGNEQFF

j_gene: TRBJ1-6
v_gene: TRBV30
CDR3aa: CAWRGEGYSPLHF

j_gene: TRBJ1-2
v_gene: TRBV25-1
CDR3aa: CASSNPGPYGYTF

j_gene: TRBJ2-1
v_gene: TRBV19
CDR3aa: CASSGAGQAPTFSYNEQFF

j_gene: TRBJ1-3
v_gene: TRBV6-6
CDR3aa: CASSYGQTSSGNTIYF

j_gene: TRBJ1-4
v_gene: TRBV10-2
CDR3aa: CASSETGVGKLFF

j_gene: TRBJ2-5
v_gene: TRBV18
CDR3aa: CASSPGDRQTQYF

j_gene: TRBJ1-5
v_gene: TRBV29-1
CDR3aa: CSVGDGNQPQHF

j_gene: TRBJ1-2
v_gene: TRBV14
CDR3aa: CASSQAGVGGYTF

j_gene: TRBJ1-1
v_gene: TRBV29-1
CDR3aa: CSVARQQNTEAFF

j_gene: TRBJ1-1
v_gene: TRBV4-2
CDR3aa: CASSRGQQGANTEAFF

j_gene: TRBJ2-2
v_gene: TRBV5-8
CDR3aa: CASSLRSGELFF

j_gene: TRBJ1-5
v_gene: TRBV4-1
CDR3aa: CASSQEIGRGNQPQHF

j_gene: TRBJ1-1
v_gene: TRBV28
CDR3aa: CASIGAGTEAFF

j_gene: TRBJ2-6
v_gene: TRBV28
CDR3aa: CASTAPRATKSGANVLTF

j_gene: TRBJ2-1
v_gene: TRBV5-1
CDR3aa: CASSSRDRPNNEQFF

j_gene: TRBJ2-7
v_gene: TRBV5-1
CDR3aa: CASSSTGTGAREQYF

j_gene: TRBJ2-1
v_gene: TRBV7-9
CDR3aa: CASSRAGTGTGNEQFF

j_gene: TRBJ2-7
v_gene: TRBV10-1
CDR3aa: CASSAGPEQYF

j_gene: TRBJ2-7
v_gene: TRBV11-3
CDR3aa: CASSLVPYEQYF

j_gene: TRBJ1-2
v_gene: TRBV7-2
CDR3aa: CASSLGTGGGYTF

j_gene: TRBJ1-5
v_gene: TRBV5-8
CDR3aa: CASSFGTGRGNQPQHF

j_gene: TRBJ2-7
v_gene: TRBV5-1
CDR3aa: CASSGTGSLEQYF

j_gene: TRBJ1-1
v_gene: TRBV7-2
CDR3aa: CASSLWAGGHPEAFF

j_gene: TRBJ2-1
v_gene: TRBV19
CDR3aa: CASSIGGPNEQFF

j_gene: TRBJ1-4
v_gene: TRBV4-1
CDR3aa: CASSGPGQGNEKLFF

j_gene: TRBJ2-3
v_gene: TRBV30
CDR3aa: CAWSLGDTQYF

j_gene: TRBJ2-1
v_gene: TRBV6-6
CDR3aa: CASSYRGNTMYEQFF

j_gene: TRBJ2-1
v_gene: TRBV30
CDR3aa: CAWSIGANEQFF

j_gene: TRBJ2-7
v_gene: TRBV19
CDR3aa: CASSLSANSYEQYF

j_gene: TRBJ2-3
v_gene: TRBV7-9
CDR3aa: CASSLAGGRTDTQYF

j_gene: TRBJ2-3
v_gene: TRBV18
CDR3aa: CASSPTLGGGRDTQYF

j_gene: TRBJ1-5
v_gene: TRBV4-1
CDR3aa: CASSQESGGAGAQHF

j_gene: TRBJ1-2
v_gene: TRBV25-1
CDR3aa: CASSEEGPVVVGYTF

j_gene: TRBJ2-3
v_gene: TRBV27
CDR3aa: CASRDGNTDTQYF

j_gene: TRBJ1-2
v_gene: TRBV7-9
CDR3aa: CASSPRTGGFGYTF